The text below deals with one T cell receptor beta chain. Its antigen is unknown. Within one base of it there is no much larger clone, and no base qualities were kept. The immunoSEQ Assay, a bias-controlled multiplex PCR, was used to amplify TCRbeta CDR3 regions from genomic DNA. The authors processed their data as follows. The number of nucleated cells in each sample was estimated by amplification of reference gene primers within the assay. To quantify the absolute abundance of each unique TCRbeta CDR3 rearrangement, sequence reads were collapsed and filtered. Productive Simpson clonality was computed per sample as the square root of Simpson's diversity index over productive rearrangements. The table was pulled from immuneACCESS by TCRdb, which kept in-frame rearrangements only. Such tables lose some clones; where checked, under half of the loss comes from unresolved V genes, and the rest has no known cause. V and J calls and clone size are given by that table; D and trimming were obtained from the DNA. Recorded for this sample are tens of thousands of clones; about nine tenths of them occurred a single time. The top ten hold around 12% of the sample.

Each collaborating institution followed its own protocols to collect whole blood in K2EDTA tubes. For TCRbeta analysis, collaborators shipped samples as frozen whole blood, isolated PBMCs, or DNA extracted from either of those sample types. This specimen belongs to a study of blood T cell repertoires in COVID-19 (dated by TCRdb to 2019 to 2021). For context, the study as a whole: Collaborator samples came from the United States, Italy and Spain and covered acute and convalescent phases of COVID-19. The prospective study material was composed of cDNA or gDNA derived from T cells, B-cell-depleted T cells, or PBMCs. The dataset comprised deeply sampled blood TCRbeta repertoires from subjects exposed to, actively infected with, or recovered from COVID-19. The repertoires were released in a freely available public database meant as a resource for research on the immune response to SARS-CoV-2. The samples were drawn from the first 160 participants of the ongoing ImmuneRACE study and from 1,200 or so subjects provided by 6 global collaborators. Sample metadata almost always included a de-identified subject ID, COVID-19 status, age in years and sex. Where available, HLA class I and class II types were obtained from metadata supplied by the sample provider rather than from assay-based typing. Broader findings and caveats from the paper: The amount of clinical and demographic metadata varied by source and participant and was provided uncurated.

Including the terminal cysteine and phenylalanine, the CDR3 comprises 14 residues. The only DNA kept is the CDR3, 42 bases in frame from the first base. The junction carries 10 bases between V and J, which are trimmed by 0 bases and 3 bases respectively. CDR1 and CDR2 are drawn from the germline V gene: SGHDT, YYEEEE. Source material: peripheral blood. The chain links TRBV5-6 with TRBJ2-7, with the D gene uncertain. The TCR comes from a man between 70 and 80 years old with active or convalescent COVID-19. The sequence in DNA is TGTGCCAGCAGCTTGGGCCTCCTCTACTACGAGCAGTACTTC. Translated, this gives CASSLGLLYYEQYF. Where the CDR3 stops, the reference TRBV5-6 and TRBJ2-7 genes take over; the full variable domain is DAGVTQSPTHLIKTRGQQVTLRCSPKSGHDTVSWYQQALGQGPQFIFQYYEEEERQRGNFPDRFSGHQFPNYSSELNVNALLLGDSALYLCASSLGLLYYEQYFGPGTRLTVT.